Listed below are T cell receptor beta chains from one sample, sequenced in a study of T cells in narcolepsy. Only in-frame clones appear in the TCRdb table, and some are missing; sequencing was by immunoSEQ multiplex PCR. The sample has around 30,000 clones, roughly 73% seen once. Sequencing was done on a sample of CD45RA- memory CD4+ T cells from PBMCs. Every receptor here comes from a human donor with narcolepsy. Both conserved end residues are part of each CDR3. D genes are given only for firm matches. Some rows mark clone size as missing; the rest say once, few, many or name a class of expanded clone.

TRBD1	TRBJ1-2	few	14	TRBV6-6	TGTGCCAGCAGCGACAGGGGAATACGGGAGGGCTACACCTTC	CASSDRGIREGYTF
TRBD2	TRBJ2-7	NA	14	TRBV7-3	TGTGCCAGCAGCTTAAGTACCGGGGGGTACGAGCAGTACTTC	CASSLSTGGYEQYF
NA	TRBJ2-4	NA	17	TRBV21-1	TGTGCCAGCAGCAAGTGTGGGCAACCCCTAGCCAAAAACATTCAGTACTTC	CASSKCGQPLAKNIQYF
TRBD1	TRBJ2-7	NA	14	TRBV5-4	TGTGCCAGCAGCGCGTACGACAGGGCAAACGAGCAGTACTTC	CASSAYDRANEQYF
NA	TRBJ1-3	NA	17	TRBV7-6	TGTGCCAGCAGCGAACTCACCGGGACACACTCTGGAAACACCATATATTTT	CASSELTGTHSGNTIYF
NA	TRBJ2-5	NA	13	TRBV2	TGTGCCAGCAAACGCGGAACACAAGAGACCCAGTACTTC	CASKRGTQETQYF
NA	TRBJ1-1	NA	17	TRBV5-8	TGTGCCAGCAGCTCGTCCTACCGGACAGTGGGAAACACTGAAGCTTTCTTT	CASSSSYRTVGNTEAFF
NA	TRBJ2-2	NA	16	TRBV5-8	TGTGCCAGCAGCTTGCAGGGCGGGGGCAACACCGGGGAGCTGTTTTTT	CASSLQGGGNTGELFF
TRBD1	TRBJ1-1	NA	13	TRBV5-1	TGCGCCAGCGGGCGGACAGGGGGCACTGAAGCTTTCTTT	CASGRTGGTEAFF
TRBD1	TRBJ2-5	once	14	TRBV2	TGTGCCAGCAGGAAGGACAGGGATTCAGGGGCCCAGTACTTC	CASRKDRDSGAQYF
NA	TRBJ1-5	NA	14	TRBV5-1	TGCGCCAGCAGCCCGCAGGGTAGCAATCAGCCCCAGCATTTT	CASSPQGSNQPQHF
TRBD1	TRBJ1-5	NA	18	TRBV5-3	TGTGCCAGAAGACCCGACAGGGGGTGGGCTAATAGCAATCAGCCCCAGCATTTT	CARRPDRGWANSNQPQHF
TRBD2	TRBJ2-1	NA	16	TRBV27	TGTGCCAGCAGTCTCCAGACTAGCGGGAGGTACAATGAGCAGTTCTTC	CASSLQTSGRYNEQFF
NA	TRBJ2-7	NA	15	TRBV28	TGTGCCAGCAGTGGAAGCCGGGACCTACCCTACGAGCAGTACTTC	CASSGSRDLPYEQYF
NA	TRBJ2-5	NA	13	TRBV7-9	TGTGCCAGCAGCTTAGGAGGGTGGGAGACCCAGTACTTC	CASSLGGWETQYF
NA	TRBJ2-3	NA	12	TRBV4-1	TGCGCCAGCAGCCAGAGACCAGATACGCAGTATTTT	CASSQRPDTQYF
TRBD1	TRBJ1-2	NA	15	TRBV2	TGTGCCAGCAGGTTTGGACAGGGGGCGCTTTATGGCTACACCTTC	CASRFGQGALYGYTF
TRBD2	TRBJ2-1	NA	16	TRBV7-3	TGTGCCAGCAGCTTAATGGCTAGCGGGGGGGCCGGTGAGCAGTTCTTC	CASSLMASGGAGEQFF
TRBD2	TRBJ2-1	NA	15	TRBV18	TGTGCCAGCTCACTCGAGACTAGCGGGATCAATGAGCAGTTCTTC	CASSLETSGINEQFF
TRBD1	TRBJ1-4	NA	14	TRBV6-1	TGTGCCAGCAGGAACAGGGGCGGGAGTGAAAAACTGTTTTTT	CASRNRGGSEKLFF
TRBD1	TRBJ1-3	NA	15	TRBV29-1	TGCAGCGTTGAAGACAGGGGGACAGCTGGAAACACCATATATTTT	CSVEDRGTAGNTIYF